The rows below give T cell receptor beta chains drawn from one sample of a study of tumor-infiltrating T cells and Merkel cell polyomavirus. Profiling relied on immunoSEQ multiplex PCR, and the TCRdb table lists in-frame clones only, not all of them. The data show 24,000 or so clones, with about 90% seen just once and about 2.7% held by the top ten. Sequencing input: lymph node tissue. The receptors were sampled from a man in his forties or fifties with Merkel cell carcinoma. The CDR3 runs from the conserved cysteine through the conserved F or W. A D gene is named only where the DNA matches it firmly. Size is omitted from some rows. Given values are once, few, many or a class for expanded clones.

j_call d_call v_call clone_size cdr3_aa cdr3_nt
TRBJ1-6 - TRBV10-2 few CASSDPRVQTSPLHF TGCGCCAGCAGTGACCCGAGAGTCCAAACGTCACCCCTCCACTTT
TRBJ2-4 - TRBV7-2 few CASSLAVRTNIQYF TGTGCCAGCAGCTTAGCGGTCAGAACAAACATTCAGTACTTC
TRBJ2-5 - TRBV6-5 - CASSWTPQETQYF TGTGCCAGCAGCTGGACACCTCAAGAGACCCAGTACTTC
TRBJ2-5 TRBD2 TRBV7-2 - CASSPGLAGGQTQETQYF TGTGCCAGCAGCCCGGGACTAGCGGGAGGGCAAACACAAGAGACCCAGTACTTC
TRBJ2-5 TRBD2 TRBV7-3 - CASRRTREETQYF TGTGCCAGCAGGCGGACTAGAGAGGAGACCCAGTACTTC
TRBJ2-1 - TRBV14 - CASSQAARQRSYNEQFF TGTGCCAGCAGCCAAGCCGCCAGGCAACGCTCCTACAATGAGCAGTTCTTC
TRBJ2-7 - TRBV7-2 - CASSFHPYREQYF TGTGCCAGCAGCTTCCACCCCTACCGCGAGCAGTACTTC
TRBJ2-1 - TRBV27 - CASSLRLVYEQFF TGTGCCAGCAGTTTGCGGCTAGTCTATGAGCAGTTCTTC
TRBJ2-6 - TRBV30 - CAWAQGTGANVLTF TGTGCCTGGGCACAGGGAACTGGGGCCAACGTCCTGACTTTC
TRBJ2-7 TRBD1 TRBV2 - CASTGTGNYEQYF TGTGCCAGTACCGGGACAGGGAACTACGAGCAGTACTTC
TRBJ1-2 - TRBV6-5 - CASSLNLAVPNYGYTF TGTGCCAGCAGTTTAAACCTGGCAGTGCCTAACTATGGCTACACCTTC
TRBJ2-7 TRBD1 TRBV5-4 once CASSLPGQGAYEQYF TGTGCCAGCAGCTTGCCGGGACAGGGGGCATACGAGCAGTACTTC
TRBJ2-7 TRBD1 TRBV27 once CASSPRQGADEQYF TGTGCCAGCAGCCCTAGGCAGGGGGCCGACGAGCAGTACTTC
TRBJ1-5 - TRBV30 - CAWSTSGLGAQPQHF TGTGCCTGGAGTACGTCAGGGCTCGGTGCTCAGCCCCAGCATTTT
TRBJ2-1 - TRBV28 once CASSLYGRDGYEQFF TGTGCCAGCAGTTTATACGGGAGAGACGGGTATGAGCAGTTCTTC
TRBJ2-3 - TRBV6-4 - CASSDPGAGTDTQYF TGTGCCAGCAGTGACCCAGGGGCGGGCACAGATACGCAGTATTTT
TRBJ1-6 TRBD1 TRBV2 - CASSPGQVAPAALHF TGTGCCAGCAGTCCAGGACAGGTAGCGCCAGCGGCCCTCCACTTT
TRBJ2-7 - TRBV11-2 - CASSLFPRGARTPYEQYF TGTGCCAGCAGCTTATTCCCCAGGGGCGCCCGCACTCCCTACGAGCAGTACTTC
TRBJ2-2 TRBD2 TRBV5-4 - CASSPMGGSGALVSGELFF TGTGCCAGCAGCCCCATGGGTGGTAGCGGGGCCTTGGTGTCCGGGGAGCTGTTTTTT
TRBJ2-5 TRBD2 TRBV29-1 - CSVTSGGGETQYF TGCAGCGTAACTAGCGGGGGCGGGGAGACCCAGTACTTC
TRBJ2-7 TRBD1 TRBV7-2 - CASTSGGSSYEQYF TGTGCCAGCACCTCAGGGGGCTCCTCCTACGAGCAGTACTTC
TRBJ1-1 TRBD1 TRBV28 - CASSRTGVVGTEAFF TGTGCCAGCAGTCGAACAGGGGTTGTGGGCACTGAAGCTTTCTTT